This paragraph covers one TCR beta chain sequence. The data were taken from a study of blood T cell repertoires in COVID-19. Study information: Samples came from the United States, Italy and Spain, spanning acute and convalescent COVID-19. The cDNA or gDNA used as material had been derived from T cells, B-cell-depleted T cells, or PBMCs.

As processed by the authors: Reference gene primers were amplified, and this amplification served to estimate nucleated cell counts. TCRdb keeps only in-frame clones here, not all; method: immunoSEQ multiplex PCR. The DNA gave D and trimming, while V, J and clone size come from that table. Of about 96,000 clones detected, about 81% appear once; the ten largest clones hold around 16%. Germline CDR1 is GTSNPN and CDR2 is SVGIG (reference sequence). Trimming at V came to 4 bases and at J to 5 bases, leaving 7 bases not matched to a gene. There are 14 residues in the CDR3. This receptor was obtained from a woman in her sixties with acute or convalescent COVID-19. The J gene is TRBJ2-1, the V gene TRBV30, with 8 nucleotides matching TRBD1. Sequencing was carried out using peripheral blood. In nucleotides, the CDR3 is TGTGCCTGGAACCAGGGGGCGTTGGACAATGAGCAGTTCTTC. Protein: CAWNQGALDNEQFF.